This TCR beta chain was profiled in a study of blood T cell repertoires in COVID-19. The CDR3 sequence is 17 residues long. CDR1 is MNHEY and CDR2 is SMNVEV in the germline V gene (reference sequence). Trimming took 1 base from V and 0 from J, leaving 14 bases between them. Assay: immunoSEQ multiplex PCR; the TCRdb copy retains only in-frame clones and omits some. The sample shows 150,000 or so clones, 70% to 90% of them seen only once. Source material: peripheral blood. This sequence joins TRBV27 and TRBJ2-3; TRBD1 might be the D (5 bases). This receptor was obtained from a man between 60 and 70 years old with COVID-19, enrolled during active disease. CDR3 loop: CASSLFGYTGSTDTQYF. DNA of the CDR3: TGTGCCAGCAGTTTATTCGGGTATACAGGCAGCACAGATACGCAGTATTTT.